These 28 T cell receptor beta chains originate from one sample sequenced in a study of T cell clonality in common variable immunodeficiency. Some clones are missing from TCRdb's copy, which holds only in-frame ones; the method was immunoSEQ multiplex PCR. This sample comprises over 50,000 clones, none seen once only. Sequenced: peripheral blood mononuclear cells. The origin of the receptors is a person aged 18 to 70 in good health.

This clone was observed many times. The read ends 3 residues shy of where the CDR3 ends; the end is completed using the germline J gene. This chain links TRBV5-1 with TRBJ2-3, with D unresolved. The CDR3 length is 14 residues. Trimming took 4 bases from V and 2 from J, leaving 11 bases between them. Germline V gene lookup returns CDR1 SGHRS and CDR2 YFSETQ. CDR3 sequence: CASSPYTPTDTQYF. CDR3 DNA, as far as it was read: TGCGCCAGCAGCCCCTATACCCCCACAGATACG. Using reference TRBV5-1 and TRBJ2-3 for the parts outside the CDR3, the full variable domain is KAGVTQTPRYLIKTRGQQVTLSCSPISGHRSVSWYQQTPGQGLQFLFEYFSETQRNKGNFPGRFSGRQFSNSRSEMNVSTLELGDSALYLCASSPYTPTDTQYFGPGTRLTVL.

This clone was counted ten times or more. The sequence runs out 3 residues before the end of the CDR3; the remainder is reconstructed from the germline J gene. The chain uses TRBV19 and TRBJ1-2; TRBD1 aligns across 7 bases. In germline, CDR1 is LNHDA, CDR2 SQIVND (reference sequence). The V segment lost 5 bases and the J segment 2 bases; nucleotides outside the gene matches: 2. CDR3 size: 13 residues. CDR3 sequence: CASSVGGNYGYTF. The sequenced CDR3 bases are TGTGCCAGTAGTGTAGGGGGCAACTATGGC.

In this sample, this clone turned up many times. The read finishes 3 residues shy of the CDR3 end, and the germline J gene is used to complete it. The chain carries TRBV5-4 and TRBJ2-6; D gene uncertain. CDR3 length: 15 residues. V shed 1 base and J shed 4 bases, with 9 bases lying between them. Germline V gene lookup returns CDR1 SGHNT and CDR2 YYREEE (reference sequence). This CDR3 is CASSLFVSGANVLTF. The sequenced CDR3 bases are TGTGCCAGCAGCTTGTTTGTATCGGGGGCCAACGTC.

This clone has ten or more counts. This CDR3 is CASSSPYPAAWGERDKNIQYF. CDR3 bases read: TGTGCCAGCAGCTCTCCCTACCCAGCGGCTTGGGGAGAGCGGGACAAAAACATT. The chain employs TRBV7-1 and TRBJ2-4; 7 nucleotides align to TRBD2. The observed sequence ends 3 residues before the CDR3 terminus, with the missing tail filled in from the germline J gene. TRBV7-1 is filed as an ORF, its function uncertain. The CDR3 length is 21 residues. Germline trimming cut 3 bases from V and 3 bases from J; bases unmatched to any gene: 23.

As concerns this clone: The read finishes 3 residues shy of the CDR3 end, and the germline J gene is used to complete it. The rearrangement links TRBV20-1 to TRBJ2-7, with 8 nucleotides matching TRBD2. V was pared by 6 bases and J by 4 bases, with 8 bases of the junction left unmatched. CDR3 length: 13 residues. The germline CDR1 and CDR2 sequences are DFQATT and SNEGSKA (reference sequence). The CDR3 bases that were read are TGCAGTGCCTTCAGCGGGAGCGAGTACGAG. As protein: CSAFSGSEYE. The whole CDR3 protein reads CSAFSGSEYEQYF.

Turning to this clone: The read stops 3 residues short of the end of the CDR3; the missing end is completed from the germline J gene. The genes are TRBV19 and TRBJ1-1; 8 nucleotides line up with TRBD1. Per germline, CDR1 LNHDA and CDR2 SQIVND (reference sequence). The CDR3 loop spans 14 amino acids. The junction had 9 bases not matched to a gene; V was cut back by 6 bases and J by 6 bases. CDR3 sequence: CASRNGVQGAEAFF. The CDR3 bases that were read are TGTGCCAGTAGAAATGGGGTACAGGGGGCTGAA.

Only a few counts were recorded for this clone. Read sequence stops 3 residues before the CDR3 end, and the germline J gene provides the missing end. The rearrangement uses TRBV30 and TRBJ2-2, with TRBD2 matching over 7 bases. Germline assignment: CDR1 GTSNPN and CDR2 SVGIG (reference sequence). This CDR3 comprises 14 residues. CDR3: CAWGAWGTNEKLFF. The covered CDR3 bases are TGTGCCTGGGGAGCGTGGGGGACTAATGAAAAG.

In this sample, this clone turned up many times. The CDR3 end lies 3 residues beyond the end of the read and is filled in from the germline J gene. V gene TRBV19 combines with J gene TRBJ1-5; 9 positions agree with TRBD1. V lost 3 bases and J lost 8; bases outside the gene matches: 11. CDR1 and CDR2 (germline): LNHDA, SQIVND (reference sequence). The length of the CDR3 is 16 residues. CDR3 DNA (partial): TGTGCCAGTAGTATGGTCCTGGGACAGGGACTTAAGCCC. This encodes CASSMVLGQGLKP. The whole CDR3 is CASSMVLGQGLKPQHF.

In regard to this clone: The read falls 3 residues short of the CDR3 end, and the missing part is taken from the germline J gene. This rearrangement joins TRBV13 to TRBJ1-1, with D possibly being TRBD1 (6 bases). Germline CDR1 PRHDT, CDR2 FYEKMQ (reference sequence). The CDR3 covers 16 residues. V lost 5 bases, J lost 3 bases, and 19 bases lay in between. The CDR3: CASSLYHRAGDTEAFF. The DNA read from the CDR3 is TGTGCCAGCAGCCTGTACCACAGGGCAGGGGACACTGAA.

This clone came up many times. The CDR3 extends 3 residues past the end of the read, so its final part is completed from the germline J gene. The chain has TRBV20-1 and TRBJ2-1; tentative D call: TRBD2 (6 bases). CDR3 length: 15 amino acids. V lost 0 bases to trimming and J lost 4 bases, with 13 bases between them. Germline V lookup: CDR1 DFQATT, CDR2 SNEGSKA (reference sequence). The CDR3 bases that were read are TGCAGTGCTAGAGATGCTAGCGCCGCATACAATGAG. Protein: CSARDASAAYNE. The whole CDR3 protein is CSARDASAAYNEQFF.

In this sample, this clone turned up many times. The CDR3 goes on 3 residues after the read ends, and that part is filled in from the germline J gene. This chain links TRBV9 with TRBJ2-1; TRBD2 aligns across 10 bases. The CDR3 is 16 residues long. Germline lookup yields CDR1 SGDLS and CDR2 YYNGEE. The ends lost 0 bases at V and 5 bases at J; junction bases unmatched: 5. CDR3 sequence: CASSVAIGLADNEQFF. The CDR3 bases that were read are TGTGCCAGCAGCGTAGCTATAGGACTAGCGGACAATGAG.

This clone was picked up a small number of times. The read stops 3 residues short of the end of the CDR3; the missing end is completed from the germline J gene. The rearrangement links TRBV30 to TRBJ1-2, with D possibly TRBD1 on 5 matching bases. The CDR3 is 13 amino acids. Trimming pared 1 base from V and 0 bases from J, leaving 6 bases between. The germline CDR1 and CDR2 sequences are GTSNPN and SVGIG (reference sequence). The CDR3 protein is CAWSATANYGYTF. The part of the CDR3 DNA that was read is TGTGCCTGGAGTGCGACAGCTAACTATGGC.

On this clone: The read terminates 3 residues ahead of where the CDR3 ends, so the germline J gene completes it. The rearrangement joins TRBV7-9 to TRBJ2-3; 7 nucleotides match TRBD1. The CDR3 is 13 amino acids. Germline V gene lookup returns CDR1 SEHNR and CDR2 FQNEAQ (reference sequence). The sequenced part of the CDR3 DNA is TGTGCCAGCAACACAGGGGCCAGGGAGACG. It codes for CASNTGARET. In full, the CDR3 reads CASNTGARETQYF.

At least ten counts were recorded for this clone. The CDR3 end lies 3 residues beyond the end of the read and is filled in from the germline J gene. The genes are TRBV20-1 and TRBJ2-5, with 14 bases aligning to TRBD2. The ends lost 3 bases at V and 5 bases at J; junction bases unmatched: 14. The CDR3 runs 18 residues. Germline V gives CDR1 DFQATT, CDR2 SNEGSKA (reference sequence). Here the CDR3 reads CSARGGTSGSSLRETQYF. CDR3 DNA, as far as it was read: TGCAGTGCTAGGGGGGGGACTAGCGGGAGTTCTCTGCGGGAGACC.

This clone was recorded many times. The CDR3 end falls 3 residues outside the read, so it is completed with the germline J gene. J is TRBJ1-2 and V is TRBV29-1; possibly TRBD1 for D (6 bases). The germline CDR1 and CDR2 sequences are SQVTM and ANQGSEA. The CDR3 is 13 amino acids. The V gene lost 2 bases and the J gene lost 4 bases, with 11 bases spanning the gap. CDR3 sequence reads: CSVESGGAYGYTF. The sequenced part of the CDR3 DNA is TGCAGCGTTGAAAGCGGGGGCGCCTATGGC.

There are many counts of this clone. Read sequence stops 3 residues before the CDR3 end, and the germline J gene provides the missing end. The chain uses TRBV7-9 and TRBJ1-1; 9 nucleotides align to TRBD1. The germline V gene has CDR1 SEHNR and CDR2 FQNEAQ (reference sequence). The ends lost 1 base at V and 4 bases at J; junction bases unmatched: 4. This CDR3 spans 15 amino acids. Incomplete CDR3 DNA: TGTGCCAGCAGCTTAGGGGGACAGGGCGGCACTGAA. Its translation is CASSLGGQGGTE. The whole CDR3 sequence reads CASSLGGQGGTEAFF. Together with reference TRBV7-9 and TRBJ1-1, the CDR3 gives the full variable domain: DTGVSQNPRHKITKRGQNVTFRCDPISEHNRLYWYRQTLGQGPEFLTYFQNEAQLEKSRLLSDRFSAERPKGSFSTLEIQRTEQGDSAMYLCASSLGGQGGTEAFFGQGTRLTVV.

This clone was counted at least ten times. The observed sequence ends 3 residues before the CDR3 terminus, with the missing tail filled in from the germline J gene. The chain combines TRBV5-6 with TRBJ2-3; D is perhaps TRBD1 (5 bases). Trimming took off 0 bases at V and 2 bases at J, with 7 bases between the two ends. The CDR3 loop spans 14 amino acids. The germline V gene encodes CDR1 SGHDT and CDR2 YYEEEE. The CDR3 bases that were read are TGTGCCAGCAGCTTGGACAGGTTCACAGATACG. This encodes CASSLDRFTDT. The whole CDR3 region reads CASSLDRFTDTQYF.

This clone came up many times. The read stops 3 residues short of the end of the CDR3; the missing end is completed from the germline J gene. V gene TRBV6-2 or TRBV6-3 combines with J gene TRBJ2-3, with 8 bases matching TRBD2. The CDR3 contains 15 residues. Germline V gene lookup returns CDR1 MNHEY and CDR2 SVGEGT. With V trimmed by 5 bases and J by 1 base, 5 bases remained unmatched. The sequenced part of the CDR3 DNA is TGTGCCAGCAGTCCAGCGGGAGAGGGCACAGATACG. This codes for CASSPAGEGTDT. The entire CDR3 is CASSPAGEGTDTQYF.

Ten or more counts support this clone. Sequencing ends 3 residues short of the CDR3 end; the germline J gene provides the rest. This chain uses TRBV2 with TRBJ2-5; the D gene is possibly TRBD1 (6 bases). Germline V gene lookup returns CDR1 SNHLY and CDR2 FYNNEI. The CDR3 runs 13 residues. Trimming left V 5 bases short and J 4 bases short, with 11 bases between. The CDR3 is CASSRGIGETQYF. Incomplete CDR3 DNA: TGTGCCAGCAGTAGGGGGATTGGAGAGACC.

This clone was seen a handful of times. Read data end 3 residues before the CDR3 end; the end is taken from the germline J gene. The V call is TRBV11-2, the J call TRBJ2-7; D is possibly TRBD1 (6 bases). The CDR3 is made up of 14 amino acids. The germline V gene encodes CDR1 SGHAT and CDR2 FQNNGV. V was pared by 0 bases and J by 2 bases, with 8 bases between. CDR3 bases read: TGTGCCAGCAGCTTAGAATGGGGGCCCTACGAG. This encodes CASSLEWGPYE. The full-length CDR3 reads as CASSLEWGPYEQYF. The complete variable domain, with remaining parts taken from reference TRBV11-2 and TRBJ2-7, reads EAGVAQSPRYKIIEKRQSVAFWCNPISGHATLYWYQQILGQGPKLLIQFQNNGVVDDSQLPKDRFSAERLKGVDSTLKIQPAKLEDSAVYLCASSLEWGPYEQYFGPGTRLTVT.

At least ten counts were recorded for this clone. The missing CDR3 end, 3 residues past where the read stops, is filled in from the germline J gene. This rearrangement joins TRBV20-1 to TRBJ2-1; weak D call: TRBD1 (6 bases). Germline V gene data show CDR1 as DFQATT and CDR2 as SNEGSKA (reference sequence). The germline V and J ends were trimmed by 4 bases and 7 bases, with 14 bases remaining between them. The CDR3 loop spans 13 amino acids. The DNA read from the CDR3 is TGCAGTGCTAACGGAGGACAGACGAATGAG. This encodes CSANGGQTNE. The entire CDR3 protein reads CSANGGQTNEQFF.

This clone was counted many times. From the germline J gene comes the end of the CDR3, since the read stops 3 residues before it. The chain carries TRBV19 and TRBJ2-1; the match to TRBD2 covers 8 bases. CDR3 length equals 15 residues. The V and J ends lost 3 bases and 4 bases, in that order; junction bases with no gene match: 5. The germline CDR1 and CDR2 sequences are LNHDA and SQIVND (reference sequence). CDR3 in amino acids: CASSIRLAGYNEQFF. The sequenced part of the CDR3 DNA is TGTGCCAGTAGTATTCGTCTAGCGGGTTACAATGAG. Full variable domain (missing parts from reference TRBV19 and TRBJ2-1): DGGITQSPKYLFRKEGQNVTLSCEQNLNHDAMYWYRQDPGQGLRLIYYSQIVNDFQKGDIAEGYSVSREKKESFPLTVTSAQKNPTAFYLCASSIRLAGYNEQFFGPGTRLTVL.

This clone was counted many times. The read ends 3 residues early relative to the CDR3; the germline J gene fills the gap. The chain has TRBV5-6 and TRBJ2-5; tentative D call: TRBD1 (6 bases). This CDR3 comprises 14 residues. Germline V gene lookup returns CDR1 SGHDT and CDR2 YYEEEE. The ends were cut back, 0 bases at V and 5 bases at J, with 11 bases in the middle. The CDR3 bases that were read are TGTGCCAGCAGCTTGGGTACAGGGAGTGAGACC. This codes for CASSLGTGSET. The complete CDR3 sequence is CASSLGTGSETQYF.

This clone was recorded many times. The read falls 3 residues short of the CDR3 end, and the missing part is taken from the germline J gene. The chain couples TRBV29-1 to TRBJ2-2, with 9 bases lining up with TRBD1. The V gene end was trimmed by 6 bases and the J gene end by 8 bases; junction bases not matched to a gene: 7. This CDR3 comprises 13 residues. Per germline, CDR1 SQVTM and CDR2 ANQGSEA. CDR3 DNA, as far as it was read: TGCAGCGTCATGACAGGGGGGTATGGGGAG. This sequence encodes CSVMTGGYGE. The entire CDR3 is CSVMTGGYGELFF.

This clone appeared many times. The CDR3 loop reads CASSDSGGGSNEQFF. The CDR3 bases that were read are TGTGCCAGCAGTGACAGTGGAGGCGGTAGCAATGAG. The rearrangement joins TRBV2 to TRBJ2-1, with D perhaps matching TRBD2 (5 bases). The missing CDR3 end, 3 residues past where the read stops, is filled in from the germline J gene. The CDR3 is 15 residues long. V lost 3 bases and J 6 bases, leaving 15 bases between the germline ends. Germline V gene data show CDR1 as SNHLY and CDR2 as FYNNEI. Together with reference TRBV2 and TRBJ2-1, the CDR3 gives the full variable domain: EPEVTQTPSHQVTQMGQEVILRCVPISNHLYFYWYRQILGQKVEFLVSFYNNEISEKSEIFDDQFSVERPDGSNFTLKIRSTKLEDSAMYFCASSDSGGGSNEQFFGPGTRLTVL.

In its sample, this clone was seen many times. Read data end 3 residues before the CDR3 end; the end is taken from the germline J gene. V gene TRBV2 combines with J gene TRBJ2-3; no clear D. Germline V lookup: CDR1 SNHLY, CDR2 FYNNEI. Trimming removed 5 bases at V and 3 bases at J, with 3 bases between. The CDR3 has 11 amino acids. Incomplete CDR3 DNA: TGTGCCAGCAGTTCGACAGATACG. It encodes CASSSTDT. The full CDR3 sequence reads CASSSTDTQYF.

This clone was seen a few times. A read error may account for a junction end that differs from germline. The missing CDR3 end, 3 residues past where the read stops, is filled in from the germline J gene. This sample includes further DNA sequences coding for the same CDR3. This sequence joins TRBV13 and TRBJ1-3; tentatively, D is TRBD1 (6 bases). CDR3 length: 17 amino acids. Germline CDR1 reads PRHDT; CDR2 reads FYEKMQ (reference sequence). CDR3 DNA, as far as it was read: TGTGCCAGCAGCTCGACTGTTTGGGGGGGCTCTGGAAACACA. It encodes CASSSTVWGGSGNT. The whole CDR3 is CASSSTVWGGSGNTIYF. The whole variable domain, remainder taken from reference TRBV13 and TRBJ1-3, is AAGVIQSPRHLIKEKRETATLKCYPIPRHDTVYWYQQGPGQDPQFLISFYEKMQSDKGSIPDRFSAQQFSDYHSELNMSSLELGDSALYFCASSSTVWGGSGNTIYFGEGSWLTVV.

This clone has at least ten counts. The CDR3 end lies 3 residues beyond the end of the read and is filled in from the germline J gene. The chain has TRBV19 and TRBJ2-7, with 12 bases identical to TRBD1. CDR1 and CDR2 (germline): LNHDA, SQIVND (reference sequence). V shed 6 bases and J 5 bases; nucleotides not matched to a gene: 5. This CDR3 is 14 amino acids long. CDR3 loop: CASSGRDRGHEQYF. Incomplete CDR3 DNA: TGTGCCAGTAGCGGCCGGGACAGGGGGCACGAG.